This T cell receptor beta chain stems from a study of T cells in Graves' hyperthyroidism and ophthalmopathy. Study results and caveats: Most clonotypes expanded in thyroid above 0.001 were likewise present in blood.

Patients aged 18 to 65 had newly diagnosed hyperthyroidism of under 2 months' duration. In its sample, this clonotype was seen many times. Its antigen is as yet unknown. What was amplified from RNA transcripts were TCR beta CDR3 regions. The primer set for the first-round RT-PCR of the TCR CDR3 was HTBI. TCRdb reprocessed the multiplex PCR reads with MiXCR, giving one entry per CDR3 protein. The profile shows roughly 290,000 distinct CDR3 sequences, more than 10% of them singletons. V gave up 3 bases and J gave up 8 bases, with 16 bases separating them. CDR1 is SGHTA and CDR2 is FQGNSA in the germline V gene. The CDR3 is 14 amino acids.

The chain employs TRBV7-2 and TRBJ1-1, with D unresolved. The origin of this receptor is a woman in her thirties with Graves' hyperthyroidism that later progressed to Graves' ophthalmopathy. The sample taken for sequencing was blood. The CDR3 protein is CASSFLHGRSEAFF. CDR3 coding DNA: TGTGCCAGCAGCTTCCTACACGGACGCTCCGAAGCTTTCTTT.